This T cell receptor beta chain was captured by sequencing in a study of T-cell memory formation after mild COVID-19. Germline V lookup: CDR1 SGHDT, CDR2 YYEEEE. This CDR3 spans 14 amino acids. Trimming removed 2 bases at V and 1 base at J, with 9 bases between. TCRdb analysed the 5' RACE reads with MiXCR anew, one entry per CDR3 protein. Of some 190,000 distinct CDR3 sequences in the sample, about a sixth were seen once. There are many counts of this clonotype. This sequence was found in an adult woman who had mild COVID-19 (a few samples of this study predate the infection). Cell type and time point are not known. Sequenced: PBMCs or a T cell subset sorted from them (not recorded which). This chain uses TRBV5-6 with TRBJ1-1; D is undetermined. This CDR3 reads CASSLGRRNTEAFF. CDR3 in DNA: TGTGCCAGCAGCTTAGGTCGACGGAACACTGAAGCTTTCTTT.